The next 23 T cell receptor beta chains were all read from a single sample in a study of T-cell reconstitution after alpha-beta-depleted transplantation in children. Preparation of the TCRbeta library used unique molecular identifiers. TCRdb analysed the PCR reads with MiXCR anew, one entry per CDR3 protein. There are about a million distinct CDR3 sequences in the sample; around 30% occur only once, and approximately 30% lies in the top ten. Sequenced here: PBMCs, mostly from graft donor cells, sampled 360 days after TCRalphabeta/CD19-depleted stem cell transplant. These receptors came from a boy under two years old who had a stem cell transplant for SCID, so the T cells may come from the graft donor.

The chain links TRBV3-1 to TRBJ1-1; D is undetermined. The CDR3 runs 12 residues. Germline loops: CDR1 LGHDT, CDR2 YNNKEL (reference sequence). Deletions cut 2 bases from V and 9 bases from J, with 10 bases between. CDR3 DNA: TGTGCCAGCAGCCAACTACAGAGTAAAGCTTTCTTT. It codes for CASSQLQSKAFF.

This clonotype appeared many times. The V and J genes are TRBV7-6 and TRBJ2-3, with TRBD2 identical over 14 bases. Germline trimming cut 5 bases from V and 3 bases from J; bases unmatched to any gene: 4. Germline CDR1 is SGHVS and CDR2 is FNYEAQ. The length of the CDR3 is 16 residues. CDR3 sequence (DNA): TGTGCCAGCAGCAGGGGACTAGCGGGGGTAACAGATACGCAGTATTTT. It translates to CASSRGLAGVTDTQYF.

The rearrangement links TRBV5-1 to TRBJ2-7, with D unclear. V was trimmed by 8 bases and J by 4 bases, leaving 13 bases between them. This CDR3 is 12 amino acids long. Looked up from germline, CDR1 is SGHRS and CDR2 is YFSETQ. The CDR3 loop reads CASRNSLYEQYF. For the CDR3, the DNA is TGCGCCAGTCGGAACAGCCTATACGAGCAGTACTTC.

The gene calls are TRBV5-1 and TRBJ2-1; 11 bases agree with TRBD2. V lost 5 bases to trimming and J lost 3 bases; unmatched junction nucleotides: 7. Germline assignment: CDR1 SGHRS and CDR2 YFSETQ. The CDR3 has 16 amino acids. The CDR3 bases are TGCGCCAGCAGGCCTAACCTAGCGGGGGGCTACAATGAGCAGTTCTTC. As protein: CASRPNLAGGYNEQFF.

The chain links TRBV10-3 to TRBJ2-6; D not certain. From germline, CDR1 is ENHRY and CDR2 SYGVKD. V lost 4 bases and J 1 base, leaving 8 bases between the germline ends. The length of the CDR3 is 15 residues. CDR3 protein: CAISGIGSGANVLTF. CDR3 bases: TGTGCCATCAGTGGGATCGGGTCTGGGGCCAACGTCCTGACTTTC.

The V and J genes are TRBV5-1 and TRBJ2-1; no firm D call. The V gene's germline CDR1 is SGHRS and CDR2 YFSETQ. V dropped 1 base and J dropped 1 base, with 12 bases sitting between them. The CDR3 is 16 residues long. The CDR3 loop is CASSLRGLRSYNEQFF. The CDR3 bases are TGCGCCAGCAGCTTGCGTGGGCTGAGGTCCTACAATGAGCAGTTCTTC.

Ten or more counts support this clonotype. The chain couples TRBV12-3 or TRBV12-4 to TRBJ2-1; 16 positions match TRBD2. CDR3 length: 16 residues. After removal of 6 bases from V and 4 bases from J, the junction contained 3 bases not matched to a gene. The CDR3 region is CASSPGLAGGYNEQFF. The CDR3 DNA follows: TGTGCCAGCAGCCCGGGACTAGCGGGGGGGTACAATGAGCAGTTCTTC.

The gene calls are TRBV11-2 and TRBJ2-5; D unclear. The CDR3 loop spans 15 amino acids. Looked up from germline, CDR1 is SGHAT and CDR2 is FQNNGV. Deletions cut 3 bases from V and 0 bases from J, with 11 bases between. The CDR3 bases are TGTGCCAGCAGCTTTGGCACATTGTACCAAGAGACCCAGTACTTC. It yields the protein CASSFGTLYQETQYF.

This clonotype was seen more than once but under ten times. The J gene is TRBJ2-1, the V gene TRBV5-1; D is undetermined. The CDR3 spans 14 residues. Germline V gene data show CDR1 as SGHRS and CDR2 as YFSETQ. V was clipped by 2 bases and J by 7 bases, with 13 bases between them. The CDR3 DNA follows: TGCGCCAGCAGCTTTTTAGGAGAGTATAATGAGCAGTTCTTC. It specifies CASSFLGEYNEQFF.

The rearrangement uses TRBV4-1 and TRBJ2-2; TRBD1 agrees at 8 bases. V gave up 0 bases and J gave up 9 bases; unmatched junction bases: 12. The CDR3 spans 17 residues. Germline CDR1 reads MGHRA; CDR2 reads YSYEKL. In DNA, the CDR3 is TGCGCCAGCAGCCAAGATGGGACAGGCGGCTGGGGCCGGGAGCTGTTTTTT. As protein: CASSQDGTGGWGRELFF.

This clonotype was counted between two and nine times. The V and J genes are TRBV20-1 and TRBJ1-1; 10 bases fit TRBD1. With 2 bases clipped from V and 4 bases from J, the junction kept 22 bases outside the gene matches. The CDR3 spans 20 residues. Looked up from germline, CDR1 is DFQATT and CDR2 is SNEGSKA (reference sequence). CDR3 sequence (DNA): TGCAGTGCTAGAACCCCACCCTATGGCGGGACAGGGGACTTGCGCACTGAAGCTTTCTTT. It is translated as CSARTPPYGGTGDLRTEAFF.

This clonotype was seen only a few times. The chain combines TRBV29-1 with TRBJ1-1; D not certain. Trimming removed 6 bases at V and 5 bases at J, with 13 bases between. Germline CDR1 is SQVTM and CDR2 is ANQGSEA. The CDR3 has 12 residues. The CDR3 sequence: CSVARRRTEAFF. The CDR3 nucleotides read TGCAGCGTGGCCCGACGACGGACTGAAGCTTTCTTT. The whole variable domain, filled in from reference TRBV29-1 and TRBJ1-1, reads SAVISQKPSRDICQRGTSLTIQCQVDSQVTMMFWYRQQPGQSLTLIATANQGSEATYESGFVIDKFPISRPNLTFSTLTVSNMSPEDSSIYLCSVARRRTEAFFGQGTRLTVV.

The V call is TRBV7-2, the J call TRBJ1-1; 8 bases align to TRBD1. This CDR3 comprises 12 residues. CDR1 and CDR2 (germline): SGHTA, FQGNSA. V shed 6 bases, J shed 11 bases, and the junction held 8 bases outside the gene matches. CDR3 bases: TGTGCCAGCAGTAATCAGGGGGCTGTGGCTTTCTTT. This codes for CASSNQGAVAFF.

V is TRBV6-6 and J is TRBJ2-7; D perhaps matches TRBD2 (6 bases). Germline loops: CDR1 MNHNY, CDR2 SVGAGI (reference sequence). V was shortened by 9 bases and J by 4 bases, with 13 bases between the two germline ends. The CDR3 runs 12 residues. Here the CDR3 reads CASNDGGYEQYF. The CDR3 DNA reads TGTGCCAGTAATGACGGGGGATACGAGCAGTACTTC.

The rearrangement joins TRBV20-1 to TRBJ2-7; D unclear. V lost 2 bases and J 0 bases, leaving 17 bases between the germline ends. This CDR3 has 16 amino acids. Germline loops: CDR1 DFQATT, CDR2 SNEGSKA (reference sequence). The CDR3 reads CSARPQWAPGSYEQYF. In DNA form, the CDR3 reads TGCAGTGCTAGACCTCAGTGGGCCCCGGGCTCCTACGAGCAGTACTTC.

Remarks on this clonotype: Likely a read error: the CDR3 ends without its conserved phenylalanine or tryptophan. The chain carries TRBV20-1 and TRBJ1-5; no definite D call. The V end lost 0 bases, the J end lost 0 bases, and 3 bases lay between the germline ends. Germline lookup yields CDR1 DFQATT and CDR2 SNEGSKA (reference sequence). The CDR3 covers 13 residues. The CDR3 DNA reads as TGCAGTGCTAGAGATGATAGCAATCAGCCCCAGCATTAT. Its translation is CSARDDSNQPQHY.

CDR3 nucleotides: TGTGCCAGCAGCAACCCCGTAAAACAGCACGAGCAGTACTTC. The encoded protein is CASSNPVKQHEQYF. V and J are TRBV7-9 and TRBJ2-7; D is undetermined. Between the trimmed V and J ends, which lost 5 bases and 5 bases, there was a span of 16 bases. Germline CDR1 and CDR2: SEHNR and FQNEAQ (reference sequence). The CDR3 is made up of 14 amino acids.

V and J are TRBV5-1 and TRBJ2-7; 9 bases match TRBD1. Germline V CDR1 and CDR2: SGHRS, YFSETQ. The CDR3 contains 16 residues. The junction had 15 bases not matched to a gene; V was cut back by 4 bases and J by 7 bases. CDR3 region: CASSPNRGPSHREQYF. The CDR3 coding sequence is TGCGCCAGCAGCCCAAACAGGGGGCCGTCCCACAGGGAGCAGTACTTC. The entire variable domain, with the rest obtained from reference TRBV5-1 and TRBJ2-7, is as follows: KAGVTQTPRYLIKTRGQQVTLSCSPISGHRSVSWYQQTPGQGLQFLFEYFSETQRNKGNFPGRFSGRQFSNSRSEMNVSTLELGDSALYLCASSPNRGPSHREQYFGPGTRLTVT.

This rearrangement joins TRBV6-1 to TRBJ2-7; D is perhaps TRBD2 (6 bases). V lost 7 bases, J lost 2 bases, and 21 bases lay in between. CDR1 and CDR2 from the germline V gene are MNHNS and SASEGT. The CDR3 totals 16 residues. CDR3 amino acids: CASTRESTGTPYEQYF. CDR3 coding DNA: TGTGCCAGCACCAGAGAATCGACCGGGACTCCCTACGAGCAGTACTTC.

The chain joins TRBV7-2 to TRBJ1-3, with D perhaps matching TRBD1 (6 bases). The CDR3 has 16 residues. CDR1 and CDR2 from the germline V gene are SGHTA and FQGNSA. Trimming took 1 base from V and 0 from J, leaving 10 bases between them. CDR3 DNA: TGTGCCAGCAGCTTAGTACAGGGTGCCTCTGGAAACACCATATATTTT. Its translation: CASSLVQGASGNTIYF.

V usage is TRBV12-3 or TRBV12-4 and J usage is TRBJ1-3, with D uncertain. V shed 4 bases and J shed 1 base, with 11 bases lying between them. The CDR3 runs 15 residues. The CDR3 sequence: CASSSYSQSGNTIYF. The CDR3 region has the DNA TGTGCCAGCAGTTCTTACAGTCAGTCTGGAAACACCATATATTTT.

The rearrangement joins TRBV28 to TRBJ2-3, with 7 nucleotides matching TRBD1. This CDR3 is built from 13 residues. Germline V gene sequence: CDR1 MDHEN, CDR2 SYDVKM. The junction had 3 bases not matched to a gene; V was cut back by 5 bases and J by 4 bases. CDR3 DNA sequence: TGTGCCAGCAGTACAGGGGCTCCAGATACGCAGTATTTT. This codes for CASSTGAPDTQYF.

There are a few counts of this clonotype. The gene calls are TRBV20-1 and TRBJ2-3; 8 nucleotides align to TRBD2. J gave up 0 bases and V 3 bases, and 8 bases lay outside the gene matches. This CDR3 is built from 16 residues. Germline-derived CDR1 and CDR2 are DFQATT and SNEGSKA (reference sequence). CDR3 DNA: TGCAGTGCTAGCCCTCCGATAGCGGGGAGCACAGATACGCAGTATTTT. Amino acids: CSASPPIAGSTDTQYF.